The present TCR beta chain was sequenced within a study of T-cell memory formation after mild COVID-19. TCRdb reprocessed the 5' RACE reads with MiXCR, giving one entry per CDR3 protein. The profile covers tens of thousands of distinct CDR3 sequences, with 11% to 15% appearing a single time and around 31% taken by the ten largest. CDR1 is SGHTA, CDR2 FQGNSA, per germline. After removal of 5 bases from V and 2 bases from J, the junction contained 11 bases not matched to a gene. The CDR3 length is 16 residues. The TCR was taken from an adult woman who had mild COVID-19 (a few samples of this study predate the infection). Cell type and time point are not known. Material for sequencing was PBMCs or a T cell subset sorted from them (not recorded which). The V and J genes are TRBV7-2 and TRBJ1-2; 7 nucleotides line up with TRBD1. DNA of the CDR3: TGTGCCAGCAGCCAATTTTGGGACAGATTAAACTATGGCTACACCTTC. It encodes CASSQFWDRLNYGYTF.